The 9 T cell receptor beta chains in this list originate from one sample, sequenced in a study of cytomegalovirus exposure and HLA in healthy donors (dated by TCRdb to about 2017). Library method: the immunoSEQ multiplex PCR assay. A mixture of 60 forward primers for TCR Vbeta segments and 13 reverse primers for TCR Jbeta segments was used in the multiplex PCR. TCRdb carries this immuneACCESS record with in-frame sequences only. Its versions omit some clonotypes, under half of them owing to an unresolved V gene in the studies checked, with the rest unexplained. This sample gives 100,000 to 150,000 clones in total; 76% of them show up just once. About 1.8% of the sample rests with the top ten. The sample was PBMCs. These receptor sequences come from a female donor in good health and CMV-seropositive.

The chain couples TRBV6-1 to TRBJ1-1; D unclear. The V gene lost 7 bases and the J gene lost 0 bases, with 9 bases spanning the gap. The CDR3 has 13 amino acids. Germline V gene lookup returns CDR1 MNHNS and CDR2 SASEGT. Here the CDR3 reads CASKTGMNTEAFF. The CDR3 DNA is TGTGCCAGCAAGACGGGAATGAACACTGAAGCTTTCTTT.

The chain carries TRBV19 and TRBJ1-1; the match to TRBD1 covers 10 bases. Germline loops: CDR1 LNHDA, CDR2 SQIVND (reference sequence). With 5 bases clipped from V and 4 bases from J, the junction kept 13 bases outside the gene matches. The CDR3 runs 17 residues. The CDR3, as DNA: TGTGCCAGTAGTCCGACCGGGACAGGGGTAATTGGCACTGAAGCTTTCTTT. It is translated as CASSPTGTGVIGTEAFF.

This clone was counted a few times. V gene TRBV5-5 combines with J gene TRBJ1-1; 8 nucleotides align to TRBD1. This CDR3 contains 14 residues. Trimming removed 3 bases from V and 2 bases from J; junction bases left unmatched: 3. CDR1 is SGHKS and CDR2 is YYEKEE in the germline V gene (reference sequence). CDR3: CASSWTGINTEAFF. Written as DNA, the CDR3 is TGTGCCAGCAGCTGGACAGGGATCAACACTGAAGCTTTCTTT.

The chain couples TRBV5-4 to TRBJ1-1; D uncertain. The CDR3 runs 14 residues. CDR1 and CDR2 from the germline V gene are SGHNT and YYREEE (reference sequence). V lost 6 bases, J lost 5 bases, and 17 bases lay in between. CDR3 residues: CASTGGGSGTEAFF. The CDR3 coding sequence is TGTGCCAGCACTGGAGGAGGGTCTGGAACTGAAGCTTTCTTT.

The chain has TRBV5-1 and TRBJ2-3; D might be TRBD2 (5 bases). Germline V gene lookup returns CDR1 SGHRS and CDR2 YFSETQ. Between the trimmed V and J ends, which lost 0 bases and 6 bases, there was a span of 14 bases. There are 15 residues in the CDR3. CDR3 amino acids: CASSLVSLGEDTQYF. CDR3 bases: TGCGCCAGCAGCTTGGTATCACTAGGAGAGGATACGCAGTATTTT.

The chain combines TRBV5-1 with TRBJ2-3; no firm D call. Trimming removed 0 bases from V and 2 bases from J, with 7 bases in between. The length of the CDR3 is 14 residues. Looked up from germline, CDR1 is SGHRS and CDR2 is YFSETQ. The CDR3 nucleotides read TGCGCCAGCAGCTTGGAACTTAACACAGATACGCAGTATTTT. The encoded protein is CASSLELNTDTQYF.

This clone was seen just once. V is TRBV28 and J is TRBJ1-1; a possible D gene is TRBD1 (6 bases). Per germline, CDR1 MDHEN and CDR2 SYDVKM. Between the trimmed V and J ends, which lost 7 bases and 6 bases, there was a span of 12 bases. The CDR3 runs 12 residues. CDR3: CASTPGQPEAFF. CDR3 bases: TGTGCCAGCACACCGGGACAACCTGAAGCTTTCTTT.

The genes are TRBV5-5 and TRBJ2-2; perhaps TRBD2 as D (6 bases). The CDR3 spans 16 residues. V was shortened by 6 bases and J by 5 bases, with 20 bases between the two germline ends. The germline gives CDR1 SGHKS, CDR2 YYEKEE (reference sequence). The CDR3 loop reads CASTLSSGVVTGELFF. CDR3 sequence (DNA): TGTGCCAGCACCCTAAGTTCGGGAGTTGTGACCGGGGAGCTGTTTTTT.

The rearrangement uses TRBV2 and TRBJ2-5; 7 nucleotides agree with TRBD1. The CDR3 covers 15 residues. CDR1 and CDR2 from the germline V gene are SNHLY and FYNNEI. Trimming removed 5 bases from V and 1 base from J; junction bases left unmatched: 7. Here the CDR3 reads CASSTIRGPQETQYF. Written as DNA, the CDR3 is TGTGCCAGCAGTACCATTAGGGGGCCCCAAGAGACCCAGTACTTC.